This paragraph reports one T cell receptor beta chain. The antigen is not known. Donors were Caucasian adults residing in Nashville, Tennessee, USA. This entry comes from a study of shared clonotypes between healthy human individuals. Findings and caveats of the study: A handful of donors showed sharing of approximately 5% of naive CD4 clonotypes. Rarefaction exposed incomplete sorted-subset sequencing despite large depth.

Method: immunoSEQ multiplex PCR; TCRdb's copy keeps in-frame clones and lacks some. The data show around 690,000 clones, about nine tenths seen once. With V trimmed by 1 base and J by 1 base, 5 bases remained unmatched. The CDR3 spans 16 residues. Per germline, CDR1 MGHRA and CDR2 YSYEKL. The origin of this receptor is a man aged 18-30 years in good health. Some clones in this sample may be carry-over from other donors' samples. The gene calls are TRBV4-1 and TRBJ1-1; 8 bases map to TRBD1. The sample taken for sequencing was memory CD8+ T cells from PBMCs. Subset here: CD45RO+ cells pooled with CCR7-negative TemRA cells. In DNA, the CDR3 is TGCGCCAGCAGCCAAGGTTTCGGGACAGGGAACACTGAAGCTTTCTTT. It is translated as CASSQGFGTGNTEAFF.